What follows is one T cell receptor beta chain and its context. This clonotype was recorded many times. Its binding antigen is unknown. Nothing much larger sits one base from this clone, and base qualities are not available. For repertoire sequencing, the TCR beta CDR3 regions were amplified from RNA transcripts. The first round was an RT-PCR using HTBI primers with the Qiagen OneStep RT-PCR kit, and this first round was followed by a second-round multiplex PCR, then size selection and purification. Libraries were sequenced paired-end with 100 bp reads on an Illumina HiSeq2000. Per the authors' processing: SOAPnuke was used to process the reads, removing any read that contained adapters or uncalled bases, had a mean Phred below 15, or lacked an exact match to the constant primer or identifier. High-quality paired reads were merged with COPE v1.2.5. Each unique nucleotide sequence was treated as a clonotype, and MiTCR v1.1 was used to align the clonotypes to the IMGT TRB V, D and J references. The analysis was limited to V-J combinations with a frequency above 0.0001, which together covered approximately 99% of repertoires. For each V-J combination, a TCR clonal expansion and chaos score was defined as the ratio of F50 clonal expansion to chaos observed in the TCRdist matrix. Welch's t-statistics and random forest were used to reduce features to about 14 V-J combinations, which were fed into a naive Bayes classifier. The similarity between thyroid and blood repertoires was quantified using the Morisita-Horn index. The public reads were reprocessed in TCRdb via fastp at Q25 and MiXCR, keeping in-frame beta chains. One record per CDR3 amino acid sequence lists the most common genes and DNA. The V and J calls were not made by the authors but by TCRdb's processing. The sample contains roughly 480,000 distinct CDR3 sequences, over 13% of them found a single time. Jointly, the top ten make up 9.8% of the sample.

The CDR3 has 15 amino acids, counting the end cysteine and phenylalanine. Only CDR3 DNA is held: 45 bases, read in frame from base 1. From a lookup of the germline V gene (reference sequence), CDR1 and CDR2 are LNHNV and YYDKDF. The junction shows trimming of 2 bases on V and 4 bases on J, plus 14 bases between the germline ends. The data were taken from a study of Graves' ophthalmopathy and Graves' hyperthyroidism (dated by TCRdb to 2016 to 2019). At the level of the whole study: Peripheral blood was collected at initial diagnosis, before any treatment. Following sampling, methimazole starting at 30 mg daily was administered to hyperthyroidism patients, and high-dose intravenous methylprednisolone was administered to ophthalmopathy patients. In total, approximately 140 blood samples were TCR-sequenced: around 42 ophthalmopathy, roughly 80 hyperthyroidism and some 17 hyperthyroidism-to-ophthalmopathy patients. The study used TCR beta repertoire signatures to distinguish Graves' ophthalmopathy from Graves' hyperthyroidism and to predict progression to ophthalmopathy. The roughly 94 discovery patients were randomly divided into training and test sets at a 7:3 ratio. To explore V-J signatures that separate ophthalmopathy from hyperthyroidism, a discovery set of approximately 100 patients was enrolled, consisting of about 43 with ophthalmopathy and roughly 57 with stable hyperthyroidism. T-cell repertoires of thyroid tissue and blood were compared in over 5 hyperthyroidism patients. An independent validation cohort comprised around 20 hyperthyroidism patients and 15 to 17 patients who later progressed from hyperthyroidism to ophthalmopathy. General study outcomes and caveats: Sample size was not predetermined statistically, and investigators were not blinded to group allocation. In cross-validation, the 13-signature model distinguished ophthalmopathy from stable hyperthyroidism with 85% to 90% sensitivity and almost 83% specificity, and in the test set the corresponding values were approximately 80% and 68%. Most of the expanded thyroid clonotypes with a frequency above 0.001 were also detected in blood, and it was suggested that the thyroid immune response may be reflected by blood repertoires. In validation, the model predicted ophthalmopathy progression with about 71% sensitivity and approximately 75% specificity; some twelve predicted patients were CT-confirmed with GO in a median of around 6 months.

Ophthalmopathy patients were characterized by moderately to severely active disease, a Clinical Activity Score of at least 3, a NOSPECS grade of at least 4, and a disease duration under 3 months. Patients with other autoimmune diseases, uncontrolled infections, pregnancy or lactation were excluded. Diagnosis was based on clinical symptoms, serum thyroxine, TRAb, thyroid ultrasound and orbital computed tomography. Using Ficoll-Paque density gradient centrifugation, PBMCs were isolated from 10 ml of fresh peripheral blood. Trizol reagent was used to extract the total RNA, and its quality was then checked on an Agilent 2100 Bioanalyzer.

Sequencing was carried out using blood. The V and J genes are TRBV15 and TRBJ2-5; no D segment can be confidently identified. The receptor's source is a woman between 25 and 40 years old with Graves' ophthalmopathy. Donor details come from another sample of the same person, matched by shared clones. The CDR3 region: CATSRPLGILETQYF. At the DNA level, the sequence is TGTGCCACCAGCAGACCCCTGGGAATTCTAGAGACCCAGTACTTC.